The T cell receptor (beta chain) described here comes from a study of blood T cell repertoires in COVID-19. Study-level background: Some COVID-19 samples were acute and others convalescent; all came from the United States, Italy and Spain.

Clones were sequenced by immunoSEQ multiplex PCR, and TCRdb holds only the in-frame ones, with some missing. Of more than 150,000 clones in the sample, roughly nine tenths were seen once. CDR3 length equals 13 residues. After removal of 2 bases from V and 10 bases from J, the junction contained 4 bases not matched to a gene. Germline CDR1 and CDR2: LGHNA and YSLEER. This clone was detected only a few times. The sequence was collected from a woman in her 70s with acute or convalescent COVID-19. V is TRBV4-3 and J is TRBJ2-1; TRBD2 matches at 8 bases. The material sequenced was peripheral blood. The DNA of the CDR3 is TGCGCCAGCAGCCAAATTACTAGCGGCGAGCAGTTCTTC. Amino acids: CASSQITSGEQFF.